The 29 T cell receptor beta chains in this list originate from one sample, sequenced in a study of T-cell memory formation after mild COVID-19. TCRdb recomputed calls from the 5' RACE reads with MiXCR, one row per CDR3 protein. Here the sample spans 100,000 to 150,000 distinct CDR3 sequences, roughly 6% being singletons. The sample was PBMCs or a T cell subset sorted from them (not recorded which). These TCRs come from an adult woman who had mild COVID-19 (a few samples of this study predate the infection). Cell type and time point are not known.

This clonotype was recorded at least ten times. This chain links TRBV7-8 with TRBJ1-1, with D hard to call. V was pared by 8 bases and J by 0 bases, with 10 bases between. This CDR3 has 13 amino acids. Germline-derived CDR1 and CDR2 are SGHVS and FQNEAQ. The CDR3 reads CASSRLMNTEAFF. In DNA, the CDR3 is TGTGCCAGCTCACGCCTGATGAACACTGAAGCTTTCTTT.

V usage is TRBV11-3 and J usage is TRBJ2-1, with D tentatively TRBD1 or TRBD2 (6 bases each). In germline, CDR1 is SGHNT, CDR2 YENEEA. Trimming pared 4 bases from V and 0 bases from J, leaving 16 bases between. This CDR3 has 17 residues. The CDR3 DNA is TGTGCCAGCAGCTCGTTGGGGGGCGGGGTCTCCTACAATGAGCAGTTCTTC. Encoded protein: CASSSLGGGVSYNEQFF.

The table lists this clonotype with many counts. The chain carries TRBV25-1 and TRBJ1-4; TRBD1 aligns across 11 bases. This CDR3 is 16 amino acids long. Germline CDR1 and CDR2: MGHDK and SYGVNS. The J segment lost 5 bases and the V segment lost 4 bases, leaving 6 bases of the junction unmatched. The CDR3 nucleotides read TGTGCCAGCAGTGGTATTCGGGACAGGGGGAATGAAAAACTGTTTTTT. Protein sequence: CASSGIRDRGNEKLFF.

This clonotype was seen more than once but under ten times. The chain has TRBV6-2 or TRBV6-3 and TRBJ2-2, with D possibly matching TRBD2 (6 bases). The germline V gene has CDR1 MNHEY and CDR2 SVGEGT. The CDR3 spans 14 residues. The V gene lost 6 bases and the J gene lost 4 bases, with 12 bases spanning the gap. The CDR3: CASRRREITGELFF. CDR3 in DNA: TGTGCCAGCAGAAGGCGGGAAATCACCGGGGAGCTGTTTTTT.

This clonotype turned up a few times. J is TRBJ1-1 and V is TRBV12-3 or TRBV12-4; TRBD1 agrees at 7 bases. The CDR3 length is 14 residues. The trim removed 6 bases at V and 0 bases at J, leaving 4 bases unmatched. The CDR3 reads CASRAGTVNTEAFF. For the CDR3, the DNA is TGTGCCAGCAGGGCCGGGACAGTGAACACTGAAGCTTTCTTT.

The V and J genes are TRBV3-1 and TRBJ1-2; D is unresolved. This CDR3 contains 12 residues. V was shortened by 0 bases and J by 2 bases, with 1 base between the two germline ends. Per the germline V gene, CDR1 is LGHDT and CDR2 is YNNKEL (reference sequence). DNA of the CDR3: TGTGCCAGCAGCCAAGAGAACTATGGCTACACCTTC. Translated, it gives CASSQENYGYTF.

This clonotype was recorded many times. J is TRBJ2-3 and V is TRBV7-2, with TRBD1 as a possible D gene (6 bases). Germline CDR1 and CDR2: SGHTA and FQGNSA. V lost 1 base to trimming and J lost 0 bases, with 14 bases between them. The CDR3 sequence is 17 residues long. CDR3 region: CASSLGMGASSTDTQYF. In DNA form, the CDR3 reads TGTGCCAGCAGCTTAGGAATGGGGGCCTCTAGCACAGATACGCAGTATTTT.

As concerns this clonotype: Just one base apart from a much larger clone, this may be a read error. V and J are TRBV7-3 and TRBJ2-3, with 7 bases that match TRBD2. Germline-derived CDR1 and CDR2 are SGHTA and FQGTGA. The CDR3 is 15 residues long. V lost 2 bases to trimming and J lost 1 base; unmatched junction nucleotides: 3. For the CDR3, the DNA is TGTGCCAGCAGCTTAGGGGGGGAAGGCACAGATACGCAGTATTTT. This encodes CASSLGGEGTDTQYF.

The chain couples TRBV12-3 or TRBV12-4 to TRBJ1-1, with D tentatively TRBD1 (5 bases). The germline V and J ends were trimmed by 6 bases and 3 bases, with 8 bases remaining between them. The length of the CDR3 is 12 residues. CDR3 sequence: CASRLTDTEAFF. The CDR3 DNA sequence: TGTGCCAGCAGATTGACAGACACTGAAGCTTTCTTT.

This clonotype was found a few times. V usage is TRBV30 and J usage is TRBJ1-3; tentatively, D is TRBD1 (5 bases). Germline lookup yields CDR1 GTSNPN and CDR2 SVGIG (reference sequence). This CDR3 is 14 amino acids long. V lost 6 bases, J lost 0 bases, and 12 bases lay in between. CDR3 nucleotide sequence: TGTGCCTGCATGGGACTCCGCTCTGGAAACACCATATATTTT. Protein sequence: CACMGLRSGNTIYF.

This clonotype was found many times. The chain has TRBV10-3 and TRBJ2-3, with 9 bases matching TRBD1. J was trimmed by 4 bases and V by 6 bases; bases with no gene match: 11. The CDR3 totals 16 residues. The germline V gene has CDR1 ENHRY and CDR2 SYGVKD. The CDR3: CAISPQGALPPDTQYF. Written as DNA, the CDR3 is TGTGCCATCAGCCCACAGGGGGCCCTCCCTCCAGATACGCAGTATTTT.

This sequence joins TRBV7-6 and TRBJ1-1; D gene uncertain. CDR3 length: 14 residues. Trimming removed 2 bases from V and 0 bases from J, with 7 bases in between. The germline V gene encodes CDR1 SGHVS and CDR2 FNYEAQ. CDR3 DNA: TGTGCCAGCAGCTTACCAGGAATGAACACTGAAGCTTTCTTT. Amino acids: CASSLPGMNTEAFF. Together with reference TRBV7-6 and TRBJ1-1, the CDR3 gives the full variable domain: GAGVSQSPRYKVTKRGQDVALRCDPISGHVSLYWYRQALGQGPEFLTYFNYEAQQDKSGLPNDRFSAERPEGSISTLTIQRTEQRDSAMYRCASSLPGMNTEAFFGQGTRLTVV.

The rearrangement uses TRBV12-3 or TRBV12-4 and TRBJ1-2, with 9 nucleotides matching TRBD1. Losses at the gene ends were 6 bases for V and 5 bases for J; bases not matched to a gene: 13. The CDR3 consists of 16 residues. The DNA for the CDR3 is TGTGCCAGCAGAAACCGGGACAGGGACCATTGGTATGGCTACACCTTC. Protein sequence: CASRNRDRDHWYGYTF.

The J gene is TRBJ1-6, the V gene TRBV2; no reliable D call. CDR1 and CDR2 from the germline V gene are SNHLY and FYNNEI. V was cut by 3 bases and J by 10 bases, with 13 bases left in between. The CDR3 loop spans 14 amino acids. The CDR3 DNA follows: TGTGCCAGCAGTGATCAGATCAGAGGGTCACCCCTCCACTTT. Amino acid sequence: CASSDQIRGSPLHF.

This chain uses TRBV4-2 with TRBJ1-2; 8 bases align to TRBD1. This CDR3 region has 15 residues. V shed 3 bases, J shed 6 bases, and the junction held 9 bases outside the gene matches. Germline values: CDR1 LGHNA, CDR2 YNFKEQ. As DNA, the CDR3 is TGTGCCAGCAGCCAGGACAGGGCGGTTATTGATGGCTACACCTTC. Translated: CASSQDRAVIDGYTF.

This chain connects TRBV15 to TRBJ2-3, with TRBD2 matching over 13 bases. The CDR3 extends over 16 amino acids. After removal of 1 base from V and 6 bases from J, the junction contained 4 bases not matched to a gene. CDR1 is LNHNV and CDR2 is YYDKDF in the germline V gene (reference sequence). The CDR3 sequence is CATSRGGLAGSDTQYF. The CDR3 nucleotides read TGTGCCACCAGCAGAGGGGGACTAGCGGGGTCTGATACGCAGTATTTT.

This clonotype was seen a few times. V gene TRBV20-1 combines with J gene TRBJ1-1; tentative D call: TRBD1 (5 bases). This CDR3 contains 14 residues. V was clipped by 6 bases and J by 6 bases, with 20 bases between them. Looked up from germline, CDR1 is DFQATT and CDR2 is SNEGSKA (reference sequence). CDR3 protein: CSAQKVPTAPEAFF. The CDR3 DNA reads TGCAGTGCACAGAAGGTACCGACAGCTCCTGAAGCTTTCTTT.

This clonotype was detected ten times or more. The chain couples TRBV27 to TRBJ2-5, with TRBD1 as a possible D gene (5 bases). Germline CDR1 and CDR2: MNHEY and SMNVEV (reference sequence). The V and J ends lost 3 bases and 7 bases respectively, with 9 bases between them. The CDR3 is made up of 12 amino acids. In nucleotides, the CDR3 is TGTGCCAGCAGTTTTCTAAGGGGGACCCAGTACTTC. It specifies CASSFLRGTQYF.

This clonotype was recorded at least ten times. CDR3 nucleotide sequence: TGTGCCAGCAGCCCCGGGACTAGCGGGTACCGCACAGATACGCAGTATTTT. This gives the protein CASSPGTSGYRTDTQYF. The V call is TRBV4-2, the J call TRBJ2-3; the match to TRBD2 covers 12 bases. CDR1 is LGHNA and CDR2 is YNFKEQ in the germline V gene. V lost 4 bases, J lost 1 base, and 6 bases stayed unmatched. CDR3 length equals 17 residues.

This clonotype was seen at least ten times. This chain's CDR3 is CASSFSIGKGSNSPLHF. CDR3 DNA: TGTGCCAGCTCATTCTCTATCGGGAAGGGGAGTAATTCACCCCTCCACTTT. The chain recombines TRBV18 with TRBJ1-6; perhaps TRBD1 as D (5 bases). The CDR3 covers 17 residues. Germline assignment: CDR1 KGHSH and CDR2 LQKENI. Trimming removed 5 bases from V and 6 bases from J, with 20 bases in between.

In its sample, this clonotype was seen many times. The rearrangement joins TRBV12-3 or TRBV12-4 to TRBJ1-1, with 10 bases matching TRBD1. The CDR3 contains 16 residues. V shed 7 bases and J 5 bases; nucleotides not matched to a gene: 13. The CDR3 coding sequence is TGTGCCAGCACCTTCTCTGGGACAGGGGCAAATACTGAAGCTTTCTTT. This encodes CASTFSGTGANTEAFF.

The chain recombines TRBV7-9 with TRBJ1-1, with D hard to call. The CDR3 has 16 amino acids. Per the germline V gene, CDR1 is SEHNR and CDR2 is FQNEAQ (reference sequence). V shed 5 bases and J shed 0 bases, with 16 bases lying between them. The CDR3 here is CASSGRVIVMNTEAFF. The CDR3 bases are TGTGCCAGCAGCGGACGGGTTATAGTTATGAACACTGAAGCTTTCTTT.

The table lists this clonotype with a few counts. This chain links TRBV4-1 with TRBJ2-3; tentatively, D is TRBD1 (6 bases). V was cut by 2 bases and J by 2 bases, with 11 bases left in between. The CDR3 extends over 15 amino acids. Germline CDR1 reads MGHRA; CDR2 reads YSYEKL. The CDR3 region is CASSQNRVPTDTQYF. In nucleotides, the CDR3 is TGCGCCAGCAGCCAAAACAGGGTCCCCACAGATACGCAGTATTTT.

The CDR3 protein is CSARVGQGADTQYF. For the CDR3, the DNA is TGCAGTGCTAGAGTTGGACAGGGGGCAGATACGCAGTATTTT. This sequence joins TRBV20-1 and TRBJ2-3; TRBD1 aligns across 10 bases. The germline CDR1 and CDR2 sequences are DFQATT and SNEGSKA (reference sequence). V shed 1 base and J 4 bases; nucleotides not matched to a gene: 2. This CDR3 has 14 amino acids.

This sequence joins TRBV12-3 or TRBV12-4 and TRBJ2-2; a possible D gene is TRBD2 (6 bases). The CDR3 consists of 16 residues. Trimming stripped 10 bases from V and 4 bases from J, with 22 bases between. CDR3 sequence: CANALWRVGSTGELFF. Here the CDR3 DNA reads TGTGCCAACGCCCTTTGGAGGGTCGGAAGCACCGGGGAGCTGTTTTTT.

The chain couples TRBV5-5 to TRBJ2-2; perhaps TRBD2 as D (5 bases). Germline CDR1 reads SGHKS; CDR2 reads YYEKEE (reference sequence). V was trimmed by 5 bases and J by 1 base, leaving 15 bases between them. The CDR3 is 16 residues long. CDR3 protein: CASRPVEGLNTGELFF. The CDR3 DNA is TGTGCCAGCAGGCCTGTAGAGGGCTTGAACACCGGGGAGCTGTTTTTT.

This clonotype has ten or more counts. V and J are TRBV7-9 and TRBJ2-7; D might be TRBD2 (6 bases). V dropped 2 bases and J dropped 3 bases, with 14 bases sitting between them. CDR1 and CDR2 from the germline V gene are SEHNR and FQNEAQ (reference sequence). This CDR3 spans 15 amino acids. CDR3 residues: CASSLPGELNYEQYF. The CDR3 coding sequence is TGTGCCAGCAGCTTACCGGGGGAACTCAACTACGAGCAGTACTTC.

In its sample, this clonotype was seen many times. The chain uses TRBV29-1 and TRBJ2-5; D is perhaps TRBD1 (6 bases). CDR3 length: 12 residues. Germline lookup yields CDR1 SQVTM and CDR2 ANQGSEA. Deletions cut 8 bases from V and 0 bases from J, with 10 bases between. The CDR3 DNA follows: TGCAGCACTGGGACAAACCAAGAGACCCAGTACTTC. Its protein product is CSTGTNQETQYF.

At least ten counts were recorded for this clonotype. The CDR3 here is CASSPASGNFDEQFF. The DNA of the CDR3 is TGTGCCAGCAGCCCCGCTAGCGGGAATTTCGATGAGCAGTTCTTC. J is TRBJ2-1 and V is TRBV11-2; 9 bases are shared with TRBD2. V was pared by 5 bases and J by 8 bases, with 10 bases of the junction left unmatched. This CDR3 has 15 amino acids. Germline lookup yields CDR1 SGHAT and CDR2 FQNNGV.